This T cell receptor beta chain was sequenced in a study of early stage breast cancer tumors. Some clones are missing from TCRdb's copy, which holds only in-frame ones; the method was immunoSEQ multiplex PCR. The profile shows 8,500 to 10,000 clones, about 64% of them singletons. The CDR3 contains 15 residues. CDR1 LNHDA and CDR2 SQIVND come from the germline V gene (reference sequence). Trimming took off 5 bases at V and 2 bases at J, with 14 bases between the two ends. V is TRBV19 and J is TRBJ2-3, with a tentative D call TRBD2 (6 bases). The source of this sequence is a person aged 60 to 70 with breast cancer. Sequencing input: normal breast tissue next to the tumor. CDR3 sequence: CASSFPGLDTDTQYF. In DNA form, the CDR3 reads TGTGCCAGTAGTTTTCCGGGACTGGACACAGATACGCAGTATTTT.